What follows are 2 T cell receptor beta chains derived from one specimen sequenced in a study of shared clonotypes between healthy human individuals. Produced via immunoSEQ multiplex PCR; TCRdb's table is partial and in-frame only. The table records about 2.1 million clones, around 93% of them present only once. CD45RO-negative, CCR7-positively selected cells formed the naive CD8 fraction, excluding terminally differentiated effector memory CD45RA+ cells. The sequencing sample was made of naive CD8+ T cells from PBMCs. These TCRs come from a man aged 18 to 35 in good health. Some clones in this sample may be carry-over from other donors' samples.

This chain links TRBV28 with TRBJ1-1; unclear D gene. The CDR3 is 13 residues long. Trimming stripped 8 bases from V and 2 bases from J, with 12 bases between. CDR1 is MDHEN and CDR2 is SYDVKM in the germline V gene. The DNA of the CDR3 is TGTGCCAGCTCTGGATTGAGCAACACTGAAGCTTTCTTT. The encoded protein is CASSGLSNTEAFF.

The rearrangement uses TRBV13 and TRBJ2-2, with 9 positions matching TRBD2. Trimming took 1 base from V and 7 from J; bases not matched to a gene: 4. The CDR3 contains 15 residues. Germline assignment: CDR1 PRHDT and CDR2 FYEKMQ (reference sequence). CDR3 in amino acids: CASSLASGKVGELFF. The CDR3 bases are TGTGCCAGCAGCTTAGCTAGCGGGAAGGTCGGGGAGCTGTTTTTT.